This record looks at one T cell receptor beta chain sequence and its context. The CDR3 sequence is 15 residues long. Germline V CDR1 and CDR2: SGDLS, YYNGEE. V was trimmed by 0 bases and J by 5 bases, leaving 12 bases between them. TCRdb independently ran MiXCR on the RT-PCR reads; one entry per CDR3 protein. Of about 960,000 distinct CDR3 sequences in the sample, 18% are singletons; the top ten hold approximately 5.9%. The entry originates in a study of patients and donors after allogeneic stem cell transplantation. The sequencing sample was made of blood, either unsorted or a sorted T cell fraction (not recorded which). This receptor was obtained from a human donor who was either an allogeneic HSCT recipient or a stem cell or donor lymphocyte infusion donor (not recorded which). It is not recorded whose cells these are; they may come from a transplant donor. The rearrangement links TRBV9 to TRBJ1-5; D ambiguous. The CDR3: CASSVGPWGYQPQHF. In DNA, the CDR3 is TGTGCCAGCAGCGTAGGCCCGTGGGGATATCAGCCCCAGCATTTT.